A single sample is the source of the 21 T cell receptor beta chains below, sequenced in a study of a mutant IDH1 vaccine in newly diagnosed glioma. Sample time point: baseline, week 1 (first vaccination visit). Treatment specified: pre-vaccination baseline after standard-of-care therapy. TCRdb's copy holds only in-frame clones and misses some; the assay was immunoSEQ multiplex PCR. This repertoire shows around 50,000 clones, roughly 88% found once; its top ten account for 2% to 2.5%. Sequencing was performed on PBMCs, taken from a glioma patient treated with radiotherapy, temozolomide or both. The receptors originated from a man in his forties with glioma.

The CDR3 DNA sequence: TGTGCCACCAGCAGAGATAGGGGGGAGTACAATGAGCAGTTCTTC. It codes for CATSRDRGEYNEQFF. V gene TRBV15 combines with J gene TRBJ2-1; D might be TRBD1 or TRBD2, each matching 6 bases. CDR1 and CDR2 from the germline V gene are LNHNV and YYDKDF (reference sequence). This CDR3 comprises 15 residues. The V end was cut by 0 bases, the J end by 4 bases, with 10 bases between.

The chain links TRBV7-9 to TRBJ2-3; the D gene is possibly TRBD2 (6 bases). CDR1 and CDR2 from the germline V gene are SEHNR and FQNEAQ (reference sequence). There are 19 residues in the CDR3. Deletions cut 6 bases from V and 9 bases from J, with 34 bases between. The CDR3 DNA sequence: TGTGCCAGCAGTACAACGTCGCAGCTTAGGGGACTGGCATTGGGGACGCAGTATTTT. As protein: CASSTTSQLRGLALGTQYF.

The CDR3 loop is CSVEQGWDEAFF. In nucleotides, the CDR3 is TGCAGCGTTGAACAAGGTTGGGATGAAGCTTTCTTT. V is TRBV29-1 and J is TRBJ1-1, with no clear D. V was cut by 2 bases and J by 7 bases, with 11 bases left in between. The CDR3 is made up of 12 amino acids. Germline assignment: CDR1 SQVTM and CDR2 ANQGSEA.

There are a few counts of this clone. The chain is built from TRBV5-1 and TRBJ2-7; D is unresolved. The CDR3 contains 13 residues. V was pared by 4 bases and J by 5 bases, with 13 bases between. Germline values: CDR1 SGHRS, CDR2 YFSETQ. The CDR3 reads CASSLPGGDEQYF. DNA for the CDR3: TGCGCCAGCAGCCTGCCGGGCGGCGACGAGCAGTACTTC. The variable domain in full, completed from reference TRBV5-1 and TRBJ2-7, reads KAGVTQTPRYLIKTRGQQVTLSCSPISGHRSVSWYQQTPGQGLQFLFEYFSETQRNKGNFPGRFSGRQFSNSRSEMNVSTLELGDSALYLCASSLPGGDEQYFGPGTRLTVT.

This chain connects TRBV10-1 to TRBJ1-2; 8 bases are shared with TRBD1. With 0 bases clipped from V and 8 bases from J, the junction kept 5 bases outside the gene matches. Germline V gives CDR1 WNHNN, CDR2 SYGVQD (reference sequence). This CDR3 spans 14 amino acids. The CDR3: CASSESRQGSGYTF. DNA of the CDR3: TGCGCCAGCAGTGAGTCCCGACAGGGGAGCGGCTACACCTTC.

The DNA for the CDR3 is TGTGCCAGCAGCTTCACAGGGCGGGGGGACATTCAGTACTTC. Its protein product is CASSFTGRGDIQYF. The chain employs TRBV7-3 and TRBJ2-4; 8 bases agree with TRBD2. The CDR3 is 14 amino acids. V was clipped by 3 bases and J by 8 bases; unmatched bases: 6. Per the germline V gene, CDR1 is SGHTA and CDR2 is FQGTGA.

V gene TRBV4-2 combines with J gene TRBJ2-1; TRBD2 aligns across 10 bases. The junction had 16 bases not matched to a gene; V was cut back by 0 bases and J by 14 bases. Germline-derived CDR1 and CDR2 are LGHNA and YNFKEQ. This CDR3 has 17 residues. The CDR3 coding sequence is TGTGCCAGCAGCCAAGAGGGGAATAGCGGGAGGAAAACGGGGGAGTTCTTC. As protein: CASSQEGNSGRKTGEFF.

The CDR3 region has the DNA TGTGCCAGCAGCGTAGAGCCTAGCGGGAGCAATGAGCAGTTCTTC. It specifies CASSVEPSGSNEQFF. The V and J genes are TRBV9 and TRBJ2-1; TRBD2 agrees at 10 bases. V was pared by 0 bases and J by 6 bases, with 3 bases of the junction left unmatched. The CDR3 has 15 residues. The germline CDR1 and CDR2 sequences are SGDLS and YYNGEE. The full variable domain, in which reference TRBV9 and TRBJ2-1 provide the parts outside the CDR3, is DSGVTQTPKHLITATGQRVTLRCSPRSGDLSVYWYQQSLDQGLQFLIQYYNGEERAKGNILERFSAQQFPDLHSELNLSSLELGDSALYFCASSVEPSGSNEQFFGPGTRLTVL.

The genes are TRBV28 and TRBJ2-7; 9 bases agree with TRBD1. Germline-derived CDR1 and CDR2 are MDHEN and SYDVKM. The CDR3 spans 13 residues. The ends lost 10 bases at V and 4 bases at J; junction bases unmatched: 8. The CDR3 is CATSVDRGYEQYF. The CDR3 coding sequence is TGTGCCACCTCAGTGGACAGGGGATACGAGCAGTACTTC.

The chain links TRBV29-1 to TRBJ2-1; D unresolved. V lost 1 base to trimming and J lost 7 bases, with 8 bases between them. This CDR3 is 12 amino acids long. CDR1 SQVTM and CDR2 ANQGSEA come from the germline V gene. CDR3 DNA sequence: TGCAGCGTTGAAGGGGCAACGAATGAGCAGTTCTTC. Its protein is CSVEGATNEQFF.

The J gene is TRBJ2-1, the V gene TRBV4-3; TRBD2 agrees at 8 bases. Germline V gene lookup returns CDR1 LGHNA and CDR2 YSLEER. The V gene end was trimmed by 0 bases and the J gene end by 14 bases; junction bases not matched to a gene: 9. The CDR3 has 14 amino acids. The CDR3 DNA sequence: TGCGCCAGCAGCCAAGATCGCAGCGGGAGTACGAAGTTCTTC. It encodes CASSQDRSGSTKFF.

V is TRBV14 and J is TRBJ1-3, with a weak D call TRBD1 (6 bases). Looked up from germline, CDR1 is SGHDN and CDR2 is FVKESK. The CDR3 totals 13 residues. V was cut by 3 bases and J by 3 bases, with 6 bases left in between. As DNA, the CDR3 is TGTGCCAGCAGCCACAGGGGTGGAAACACCATATATTTT. Its translation is CASSHRGGNTIYF.

The chain recombines TRBV11-1 with TRBJ2-5; 7 nucleotides agree with TRBD1. The J call is doubtful: the DNA matches TRBJ2-7 better. From germline, CDR1 is SGHAT and CDR2 FQDESV (reference sequence). The CDR3 runs 15 residues. The CDR3 bases are TGTGCCAGCAGCACCGCAGGGGGACATGAGTACGAGCAGTACTTC. This encodes CASSTAGGHEYEQYF.

The chain uses TRBV6-5 and TRBJ2-3; the match to TRBD1 covers 7 bases. This CDR3 contains 15 residues. Per germline, CDR1 MNHEY and CDR2 SVGAGI. The ends lost 4 bases at V and 2 bases at J; junction bases unmatched: 6. The CDR3 protein is CASSSRQGNTDTQYF. In DNA form, the CDR3 reads TGTGCCAGCAGTTCCCGACAGGGAAACACAGATACGCAGTATTTT.

This chain connects TRBV18 to TRBJ2-7; D may be TRBD2 (5 bases). V dropped 3 bases and J dropped 0 bases, with 21 bases sitting between them. This CDR3 is 18 amino acids long. The germline V gene encodes CDR1 KGHSH and CDR2 LQKENI. The chain's CDR3 is CASSPRTGSAVDSYEQYF. Written as DNA, the CDR3 is TGTGCCAGCTCACCGAGGACGGGGAGCGCGGTAGACTCCTACGAGCAGTACTTC.

This sequence joins TRBV10-3 and TRBJ2-3; D remains ambiguous. Trimming took off 0 bases at V and 3 bases at J, with 7 bases between the two ends. The CDR3 extends over 14 amino acids. In germline, CDR1 is ENHRY, CDR2 SYGVKD. CDR3 amino acids: CAISESKGTDTQYF. The DNA of the CDR3 is TGTGCCATCAGTGAGTCGAAGGGAACAGATACGCAGTATTTT.

The chain carries TRBV27 and TRBJ2-4; a weak D match, TRBD1 (6 bases). This CDR3 has 16 amino acids. Germline V gene sequence: CDR1 MNHEY, CDR2 SMNVEV (reference sequence). V lost 3 bases, J lost 0 bases, and 12 bases lay in between. The CDR3 loop reads CASSLRQALAKNIQYF. DNA of the CDR3: TGTGCCAGCAGTTTGCGACAGGCACTAGCCAAAAACATTCAGTACTTC.

V usage is TRBV7-3 and J usage is TRBJ2-7; 14 bases match TRBD2. Germline CDR1 SGHTA, CDR2 FQGTGA. Germline trimming cut 2 bases from V and 4 bases from J; bases unmatched to any gene: 10. This CDR3 has 18 amino acids. CDR3 sequence reads: CASSLFPSGTSGRYEQYF. DNA of the CDR3: TGTGCCAGCAGCTTATTCCCCTCAGGGACTAGCGGGAGATACGAGCAGTACTTC.

This clone was recorded a few times. This chain joins TRBV7-6 and TRBJ2-5; the D is unclear. The germline V gene encodes CDR1 SGHVS and CDR2 FNYEAQ. This CDR3 comprises 15 residues. The V end was cut by 1 base, the J end by 0 bases, with 9 bases between. Here the CDR3 DNA reads TGTGCCAGCAGCTTAGATCTTTCAGACCAAGAGACCCAGTACTTC. Residues: CASSLDLSDQETQYF.

This chain links TRBV5-1 with TRBJ1-4, with 8 positions matching TRBD1. CDR3 length: 16 residues. The ends lost 4 bases at V and 8 bases at J; junction bases unmatched: 13. CDR1 and CDR2 (germline): SGHRS, YFSETQ. The CDR3: CASSELGTGAGEKLFF. CDR3 bases: TGCGCCAGCAGCGAGCTTGGGACAGGCGCGGGCGAAAAACTGTTTTTT.

This clone was observed a handful of times. This sequence joins TRBV7-2 and TRBJ2-1; 8 nucleotides match TRBD1. The CDR3 has 16 amino acids. Germline V gene lookup returns CDR1 SGHTA and CDR2 FQGNSA. With 0 bases clipped from V and 10 bases from J, the junction kept 11 bases outside the gene matches. The CDR3 region is CASSLAGTKTGGEQFF. CDR3 DNA sequence: TGTGCCAGCAGCTTAGCCGGGACAAAAACAGGGGGGGAGCAGTTCTTC.